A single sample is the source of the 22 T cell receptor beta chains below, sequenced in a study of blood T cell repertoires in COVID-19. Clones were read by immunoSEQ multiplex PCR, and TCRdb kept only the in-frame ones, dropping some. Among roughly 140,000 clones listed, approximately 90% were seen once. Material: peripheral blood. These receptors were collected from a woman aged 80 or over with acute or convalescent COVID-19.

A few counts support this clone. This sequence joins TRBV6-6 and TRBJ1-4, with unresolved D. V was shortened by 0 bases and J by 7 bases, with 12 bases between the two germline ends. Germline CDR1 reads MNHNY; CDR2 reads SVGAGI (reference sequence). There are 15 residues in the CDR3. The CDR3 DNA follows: TGTGCCAGCAGTTACTCGTGGGGAGAGGGTGAAAAACTGTTTTTT. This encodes CASSYSWGEGEKLFF.

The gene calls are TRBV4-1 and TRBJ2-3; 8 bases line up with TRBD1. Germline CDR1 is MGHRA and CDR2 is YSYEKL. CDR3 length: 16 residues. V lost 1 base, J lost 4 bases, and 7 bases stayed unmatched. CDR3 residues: CASSQVGTGRADTQYF. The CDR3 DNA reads TGCGCCAGCAGCCAAGTGGGGACAGGCCGGGCAGATACGCAGTATTTT.

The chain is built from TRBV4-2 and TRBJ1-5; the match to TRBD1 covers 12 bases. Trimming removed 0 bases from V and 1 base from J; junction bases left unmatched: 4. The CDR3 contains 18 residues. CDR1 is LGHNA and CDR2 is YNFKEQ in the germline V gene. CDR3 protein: CASSQEGQGARSNQPQHF. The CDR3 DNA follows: TGTGCCAGCAGCCAAGAGGGACAGGGGGCGCGGAGCAATCAGCCCCAGCATTTT.

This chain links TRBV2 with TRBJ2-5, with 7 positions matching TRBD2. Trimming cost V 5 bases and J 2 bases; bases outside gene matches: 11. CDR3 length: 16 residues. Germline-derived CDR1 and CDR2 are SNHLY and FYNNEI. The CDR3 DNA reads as TGTGCCAGCAGTATCGTTGGCGGGGGTATTCAAGAGACCCAGTACTTC. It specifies CASSIVGGGIQETQYF.

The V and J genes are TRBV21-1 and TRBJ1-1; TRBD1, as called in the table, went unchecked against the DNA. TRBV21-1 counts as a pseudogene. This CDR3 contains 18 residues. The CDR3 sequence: CASSKVEPQQGMNTEAFF. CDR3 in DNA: TGTGCCAGCAGCAAAGTTGAACCCCAACAGGGGATGAACACTGAAGCTTTCTTT.

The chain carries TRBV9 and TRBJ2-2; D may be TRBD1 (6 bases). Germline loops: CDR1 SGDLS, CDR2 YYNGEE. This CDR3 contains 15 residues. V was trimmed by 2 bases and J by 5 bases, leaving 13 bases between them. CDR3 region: CASSVRPGDTGELFF. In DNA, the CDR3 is TGTGCCAGCAGCGTGAGACCAGGGGATACCGGGGAGCTGTTTTTT.

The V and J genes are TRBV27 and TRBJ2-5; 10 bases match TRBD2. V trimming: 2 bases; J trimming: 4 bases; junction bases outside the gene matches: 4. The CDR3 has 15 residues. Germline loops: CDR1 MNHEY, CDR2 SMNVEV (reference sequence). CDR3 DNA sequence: TGTGCCAGCAGTTTAGCACTAGCGGGGCCAGAGACCCAGTACTTC. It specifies CASSLALAGPETQYF.

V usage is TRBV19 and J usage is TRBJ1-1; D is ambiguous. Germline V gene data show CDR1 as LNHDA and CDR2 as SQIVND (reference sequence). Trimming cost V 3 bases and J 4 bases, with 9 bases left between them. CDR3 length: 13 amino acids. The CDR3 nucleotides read TGTGCCAGTAGTATTTCCAGTATCACTGAAGCTTTCTTT. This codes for CASSISSITEAFF.

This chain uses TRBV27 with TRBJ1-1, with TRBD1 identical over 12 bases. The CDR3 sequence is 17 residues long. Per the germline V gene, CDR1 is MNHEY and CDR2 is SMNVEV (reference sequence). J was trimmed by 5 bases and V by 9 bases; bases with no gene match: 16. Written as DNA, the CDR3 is TGTGCCAGAAGCCCTTCCGGGACAGGGGGCGCCGGGACTGAAGCTTTCTTT. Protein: CARSPSGTGGAGTEAFF.

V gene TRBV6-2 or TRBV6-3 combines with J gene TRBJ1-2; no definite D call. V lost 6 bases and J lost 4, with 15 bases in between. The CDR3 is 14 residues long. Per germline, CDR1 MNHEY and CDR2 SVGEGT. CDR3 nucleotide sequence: TGTGCCAGCAGCAACAGACTATTCGGCTATGGCTACACCTTC. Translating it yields CASSNRLFGYGYTF.

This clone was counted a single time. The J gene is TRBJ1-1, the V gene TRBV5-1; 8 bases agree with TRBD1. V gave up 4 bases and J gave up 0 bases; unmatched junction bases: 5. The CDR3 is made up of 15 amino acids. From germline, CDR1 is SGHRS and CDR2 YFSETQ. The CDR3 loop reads CASSLTTGVNTEAFF. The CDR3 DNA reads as TGCGCCAGCAGCCTCACGACAGGGGTGAACACTGAAGCTTTCTTT.

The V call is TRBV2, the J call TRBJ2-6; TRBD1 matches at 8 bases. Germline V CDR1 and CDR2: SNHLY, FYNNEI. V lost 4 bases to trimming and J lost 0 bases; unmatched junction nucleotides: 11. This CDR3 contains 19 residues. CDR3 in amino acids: CASSVTQGAQASGANVLTF. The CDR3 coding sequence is TGTGCCAGCAGTGTTACTCAGGGGGCGCAGGCCTCTGGGGCCAACGTCCTGACTTTC.

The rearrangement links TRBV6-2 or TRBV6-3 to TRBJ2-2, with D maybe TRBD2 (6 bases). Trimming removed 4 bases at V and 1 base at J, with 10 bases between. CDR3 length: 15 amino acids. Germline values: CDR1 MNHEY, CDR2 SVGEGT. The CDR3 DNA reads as TGTGCCAGCAGTTCCCTGACTAGGAACACCGGGGAGCTGTTTTTT. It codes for CASSSLTRNTGELFF.

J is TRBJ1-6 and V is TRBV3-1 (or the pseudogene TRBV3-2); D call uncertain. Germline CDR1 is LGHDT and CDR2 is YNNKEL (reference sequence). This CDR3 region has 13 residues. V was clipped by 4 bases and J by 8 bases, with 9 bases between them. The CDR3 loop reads CASSPRDYSPLHF. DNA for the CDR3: TGTGCCAGCAGCCCGCGTGATTATTCACCCCTCCACTTT.

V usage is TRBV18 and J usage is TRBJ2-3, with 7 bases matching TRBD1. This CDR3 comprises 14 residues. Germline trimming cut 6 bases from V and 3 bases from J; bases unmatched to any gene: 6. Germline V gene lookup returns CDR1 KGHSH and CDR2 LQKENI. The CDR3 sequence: CASSQGQVTDTQYF. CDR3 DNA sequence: TGTGCCAGCTCCCAAGGACAGGTGACAGATACGCAGTATTTT.

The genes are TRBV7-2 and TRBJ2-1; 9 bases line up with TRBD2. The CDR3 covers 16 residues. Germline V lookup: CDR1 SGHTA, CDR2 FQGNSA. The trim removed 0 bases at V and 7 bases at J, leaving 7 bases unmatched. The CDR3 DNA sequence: TGTGCCAGCAGCTTAGCGGGCGGGGGGGCATATAATGAGCAGTTCTTC. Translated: CASSLAGGGAYNEQFF.

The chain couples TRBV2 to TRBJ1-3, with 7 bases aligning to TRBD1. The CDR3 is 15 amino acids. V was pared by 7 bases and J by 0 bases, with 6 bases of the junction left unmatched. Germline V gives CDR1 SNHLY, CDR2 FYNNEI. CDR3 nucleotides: TGTGCCAGCACCCCAGACAGGGACTCTGGAAACACCATATATTTT. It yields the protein CASTPDRDSGNTIYF.

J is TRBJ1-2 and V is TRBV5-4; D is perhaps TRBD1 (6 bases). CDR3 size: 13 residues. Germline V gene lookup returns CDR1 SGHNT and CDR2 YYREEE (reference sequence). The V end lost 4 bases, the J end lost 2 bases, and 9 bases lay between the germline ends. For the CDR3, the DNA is TGTGCCAGCAGCCGGGACAACAACTATGGCTACACCTTC. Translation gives CASSRDNNYGYTF.

The CDR3 is CASSEARQGGQPQHF. CDR3 nucleotide sequence: TGTGCCAGCAGTGAAGCGCGGCAGGGAGGTCAGCCCCAGCATTTT. J is TRBJ1-5 and V is TRBV2; D is perhaps TRBD1 (5 bases). The V and J ends lost 0 bases and 6 bases respectively, with 12 bases between them. This CDR3 has 15 amino acids. Germline assignment: CDR1 SNHLY and CDR2 FYNNEI.

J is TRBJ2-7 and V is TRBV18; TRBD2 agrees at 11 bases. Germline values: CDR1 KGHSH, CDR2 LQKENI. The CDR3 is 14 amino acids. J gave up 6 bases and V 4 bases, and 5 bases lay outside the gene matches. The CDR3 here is CASSLPGLAVEQYF. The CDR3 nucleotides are TGTGCCAGCTCACTACCGGGACTAGCGGTCGAGCAGTACTTC.

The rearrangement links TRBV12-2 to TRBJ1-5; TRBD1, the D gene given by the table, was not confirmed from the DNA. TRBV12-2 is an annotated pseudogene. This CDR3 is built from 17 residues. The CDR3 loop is CASRLDRSRGGNQPQHF. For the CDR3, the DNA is TGTGCAAGTCGCTTAGATCGTTCCAGGGGTGGCAATCAGCCCCAGCATTTT.

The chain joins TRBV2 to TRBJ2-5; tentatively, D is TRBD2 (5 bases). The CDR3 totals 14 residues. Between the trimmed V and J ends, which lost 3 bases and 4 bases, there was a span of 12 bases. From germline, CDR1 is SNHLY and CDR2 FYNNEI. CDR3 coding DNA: TGTGCCAGCAGTGAGTTAGTCGGAGGAGAGACCCAGTACTTC. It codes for CASSELVGGETQYF.